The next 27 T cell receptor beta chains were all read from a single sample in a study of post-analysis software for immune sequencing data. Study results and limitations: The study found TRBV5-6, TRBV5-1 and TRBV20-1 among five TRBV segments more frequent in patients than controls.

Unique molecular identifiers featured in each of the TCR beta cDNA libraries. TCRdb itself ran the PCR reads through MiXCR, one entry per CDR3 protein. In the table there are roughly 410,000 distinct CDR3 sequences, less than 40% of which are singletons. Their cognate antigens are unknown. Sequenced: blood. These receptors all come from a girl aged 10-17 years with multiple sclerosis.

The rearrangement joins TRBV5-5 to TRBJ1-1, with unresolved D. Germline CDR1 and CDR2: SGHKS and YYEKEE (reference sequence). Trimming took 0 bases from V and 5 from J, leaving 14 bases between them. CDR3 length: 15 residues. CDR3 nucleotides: TGTGCCAGCAGCTTGGCCGCAAGGGTCCCTACTGAAGCTTTCTTT. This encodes CASSLAARVPTEAFF.

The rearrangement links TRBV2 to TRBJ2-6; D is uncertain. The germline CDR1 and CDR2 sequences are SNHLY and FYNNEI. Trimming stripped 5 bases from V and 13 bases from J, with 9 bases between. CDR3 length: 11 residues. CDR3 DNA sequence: TGTGCCAGCAGTCCCGAAGGGGTCCTGACTTTC. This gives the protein CASSPEGVLTF.

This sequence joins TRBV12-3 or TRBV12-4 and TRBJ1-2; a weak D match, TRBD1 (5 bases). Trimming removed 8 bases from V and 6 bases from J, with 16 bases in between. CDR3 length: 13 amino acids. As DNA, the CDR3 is TGTGCCAGCCGACCCGGGGGAGAGGATGGCTACACCTTC. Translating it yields CASRPGGEDGYTF.

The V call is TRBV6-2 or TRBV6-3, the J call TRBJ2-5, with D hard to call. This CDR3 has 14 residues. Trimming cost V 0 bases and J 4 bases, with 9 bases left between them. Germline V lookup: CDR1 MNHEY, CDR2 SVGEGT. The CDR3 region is CASSYSGYPETQYF. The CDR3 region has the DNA TGTGCCAGCAGTTACTCCGGGTATCCAGAGACCCAGTACTTC.

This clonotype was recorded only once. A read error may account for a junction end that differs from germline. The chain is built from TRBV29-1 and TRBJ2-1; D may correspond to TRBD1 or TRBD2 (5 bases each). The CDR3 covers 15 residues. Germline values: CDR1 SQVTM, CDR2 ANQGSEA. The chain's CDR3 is CSVEVGERSYNEQVF. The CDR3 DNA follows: TGCAGCGTTGAGGTGGGGGAGCGCTCCTACAATGAGCAGGTCTTC.

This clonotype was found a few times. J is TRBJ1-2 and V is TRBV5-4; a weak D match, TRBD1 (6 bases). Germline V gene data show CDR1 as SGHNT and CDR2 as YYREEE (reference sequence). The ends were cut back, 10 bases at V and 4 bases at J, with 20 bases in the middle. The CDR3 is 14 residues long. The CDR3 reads CASAAPGQPYGYTF. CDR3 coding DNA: TGTGCCTCAGCAGCACCAGGACAGCCCTATGGCTACACCTTC.

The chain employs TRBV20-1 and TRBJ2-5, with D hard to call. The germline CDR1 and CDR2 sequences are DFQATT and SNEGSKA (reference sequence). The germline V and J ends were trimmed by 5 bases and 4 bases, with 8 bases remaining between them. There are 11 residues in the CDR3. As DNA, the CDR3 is TGCAGTGCTTCTCACGGAGAGACCCAGTACTTC. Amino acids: CSASHGETQYF.

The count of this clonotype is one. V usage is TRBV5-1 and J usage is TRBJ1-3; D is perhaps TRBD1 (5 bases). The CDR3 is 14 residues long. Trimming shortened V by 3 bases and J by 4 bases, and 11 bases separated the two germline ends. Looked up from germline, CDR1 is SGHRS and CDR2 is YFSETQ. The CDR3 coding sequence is TGCGCCAGCAGCTGGGAGGGACCAGGAAACACCATATATTTT. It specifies CASSWEGPGNTIYF.

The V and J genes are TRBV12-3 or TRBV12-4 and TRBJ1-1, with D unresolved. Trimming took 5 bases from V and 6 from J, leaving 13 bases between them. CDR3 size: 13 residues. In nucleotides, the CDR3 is TGTGCCAGCAGTCCCGAGGAAGGCGCTGAAGCTTTCTTT. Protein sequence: CASSPEEGAEAFF.

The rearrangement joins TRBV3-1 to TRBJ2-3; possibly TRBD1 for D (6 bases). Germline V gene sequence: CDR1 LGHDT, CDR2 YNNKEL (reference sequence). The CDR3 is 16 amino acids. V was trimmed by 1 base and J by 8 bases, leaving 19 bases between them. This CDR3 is CASSQVRGGPSGTQYF. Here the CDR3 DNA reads TGTGCCAGCAGCCAAGTCCGAGGGGGACCTTCGGGTACGCAGTATTTT.

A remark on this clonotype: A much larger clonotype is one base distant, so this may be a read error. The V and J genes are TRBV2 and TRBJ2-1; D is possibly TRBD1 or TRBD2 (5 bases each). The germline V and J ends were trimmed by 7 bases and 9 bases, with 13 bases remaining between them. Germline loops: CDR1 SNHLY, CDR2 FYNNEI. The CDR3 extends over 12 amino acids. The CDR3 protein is CASTERGSEQFF. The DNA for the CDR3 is TGTGCCAGCACCGAGAGGGGAAGTGAGCAGTTCTTC.

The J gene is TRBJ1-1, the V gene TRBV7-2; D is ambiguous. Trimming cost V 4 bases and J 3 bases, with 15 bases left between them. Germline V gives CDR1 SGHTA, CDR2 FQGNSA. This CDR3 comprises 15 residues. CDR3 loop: CASSWRVGSDTEAFF. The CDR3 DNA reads TGTGCCAGCAGCTGGAGGGTGGGCAGTGACACTGAAGCTTTCTTT. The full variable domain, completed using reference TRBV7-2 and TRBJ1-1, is GAGVSQSPSNKVTEKGKDVELRCDPISGHTALYWYRQSLGQGLEFLIYFQGNSAPDKSGLPSDRFSAERTGGSVSTLTIQRTQQEDSAVYLCASSWRVGSDTEAFFGQGTRLTVV.

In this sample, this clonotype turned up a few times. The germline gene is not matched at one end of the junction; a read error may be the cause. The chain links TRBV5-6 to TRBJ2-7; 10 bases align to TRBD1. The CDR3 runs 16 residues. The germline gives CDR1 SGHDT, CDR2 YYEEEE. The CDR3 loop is CAGSLGWDRGNYEQYF. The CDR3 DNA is TGTGCCGGCAGCTTGGGTTGGGACAGGGGAAACTACGAGCAGTACTTC.

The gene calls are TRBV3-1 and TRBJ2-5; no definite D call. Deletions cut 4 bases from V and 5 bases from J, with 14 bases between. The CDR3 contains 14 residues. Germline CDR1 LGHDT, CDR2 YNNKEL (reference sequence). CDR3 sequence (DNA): TGTGCCAGCAGCCCCTCCGCGGATTGGGAGACCCAGTACTTC. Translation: CASSPSADWETQYF.

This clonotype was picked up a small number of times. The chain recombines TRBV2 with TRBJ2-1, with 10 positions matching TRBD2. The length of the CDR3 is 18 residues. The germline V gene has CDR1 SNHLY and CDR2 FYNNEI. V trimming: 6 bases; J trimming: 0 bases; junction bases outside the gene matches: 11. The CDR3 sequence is CASRERVAGGLSYNEQFF. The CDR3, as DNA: TGTGCCAGCAGGGAAAGGGTAGCGGGGGGTCTCTCCTACAATGAGCAGTTCTTC. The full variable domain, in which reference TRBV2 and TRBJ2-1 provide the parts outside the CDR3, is EPEVTQTPSHQVTQMGQEVILRCVPISNHLYFYWYRQILGQKVEFLVSFYNNEISEKSEIFDDQFSVERPDGSNFTLKIRSTKLEDSAMYFCASRERVAGGLSYNEQFFGPGTRLTVL.

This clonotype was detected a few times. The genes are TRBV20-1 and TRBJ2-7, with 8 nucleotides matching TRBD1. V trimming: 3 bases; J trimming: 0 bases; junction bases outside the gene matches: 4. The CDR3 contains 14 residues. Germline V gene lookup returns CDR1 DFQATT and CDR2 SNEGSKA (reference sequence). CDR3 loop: CSASWDRHSYEQYF. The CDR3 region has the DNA TGCAGTGCTAGCTGGGACAGGCACTCCTACGAGCAGTACTTC.

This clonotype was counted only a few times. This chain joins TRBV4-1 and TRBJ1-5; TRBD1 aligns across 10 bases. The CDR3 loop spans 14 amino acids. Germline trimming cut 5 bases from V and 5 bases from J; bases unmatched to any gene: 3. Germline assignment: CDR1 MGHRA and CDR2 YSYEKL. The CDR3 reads CASSYGQGDQPQHF. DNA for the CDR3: TGCGCCAGCAGCTACGGACAGGGGGATCAGCCCCAGCATTTT.

The CDR3 reads CSARDISGGYNEQFF. CDR3 coding DNA: TGCAGTGCTAGAGATATTAGCGGGGGGTACAATGAGCAGTTCTTC. V is TRBV20-1 and J is TRBJ2-1; 10 bases align to TRBD2. Germline trimming cut 0 bases from V and 4 bases from J; bases unmatched to any gene: 3. CDR1 is DFQATT, CDR2 SNEGSKA, per germline (reference sequence). The CDR3 runs to 15 residues.

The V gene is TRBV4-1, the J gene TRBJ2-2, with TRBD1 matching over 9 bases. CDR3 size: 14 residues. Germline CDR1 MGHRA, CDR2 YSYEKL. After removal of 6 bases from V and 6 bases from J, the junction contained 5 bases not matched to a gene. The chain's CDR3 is CASRDRGEAGELFF. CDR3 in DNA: TGCGCCAGCAGGGACAGGGGAGAGGCCGGGGAGCTGTTTTTT.

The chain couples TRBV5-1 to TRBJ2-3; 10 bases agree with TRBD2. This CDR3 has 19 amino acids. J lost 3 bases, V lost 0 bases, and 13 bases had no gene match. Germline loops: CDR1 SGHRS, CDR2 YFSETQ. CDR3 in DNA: TGCGCCAGCAGCTTGGGGTACACGGGACTAGCGTTTGGAACAGATACGCAGTATTTT. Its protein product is CASSLGYTGLAFGTDTQYF.

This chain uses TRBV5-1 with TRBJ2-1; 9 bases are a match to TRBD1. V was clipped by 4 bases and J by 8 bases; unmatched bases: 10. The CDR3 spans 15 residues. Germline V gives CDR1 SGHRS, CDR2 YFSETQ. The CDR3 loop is CASSRRDRVSDEQFF. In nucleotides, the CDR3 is TGCGCCAGCAGCCGCCGGGACAGGGTTTCCGATGAGCAGTTCTTC.

CDR3 in DNA: TGTGCCAGCAGCCTGACGTACCACGAGCAGTACTTC. This codes for CASSLTYHEQYF. The genes are TRBV6-1 and TRBJ2-7; no definite D call. The CDR3 totals 12 residues. Trimming shortened V by 6 bases and J by 5 bases, and 11 bases separated the two germline ends. CDR1 MNHNS and CDR2 SASEGT come from the germline V gene.

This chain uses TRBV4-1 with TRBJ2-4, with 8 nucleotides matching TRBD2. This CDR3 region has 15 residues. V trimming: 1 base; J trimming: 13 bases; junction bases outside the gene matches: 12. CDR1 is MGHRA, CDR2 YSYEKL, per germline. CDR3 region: CASSQVGGAADGQYF. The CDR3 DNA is TGCGCCAGCAGCCAAGTCGGGGGGGCCGCCGACGGGCAGTACTTC.

The CDR3 reads CASSLARDTARKTQYF. CDR3 nucleotides: TGTGCCAGCAGCTTAGCGCGGGACACGGCTAGGAAGACCCAGTACTTC. V gene TRBV7-9 combines with J gene TRBJ2-5, with D perhaps matching TRBD1 or TRBD2 (6 bases each). Trimming shortened V by 0 bases and J by 6 bases, and 17 bases separated the two germline ends. This CDR3 spans 16 amino acids. CDR1 SEHNR and CDR2 FQNEAQ come from the germline V gene (reference sequence).

As DNA, the CDR3 is TGCAGCGTCGAGGGGCCCGAGGGCTACACCTTC. This gives the protein CSVEGPEGYTF. The chain uses TRBV29-1 and TRBJ1-2; tentatively, D is TRBD1 (5 bases). The CDR3 is made up of 11 amino acids. Trimming took 6 bases from V and 8 from J, leaving 13 bases between them. Germline V lookup: CDR1 SQVTM, CDR2 ANQGSEA.

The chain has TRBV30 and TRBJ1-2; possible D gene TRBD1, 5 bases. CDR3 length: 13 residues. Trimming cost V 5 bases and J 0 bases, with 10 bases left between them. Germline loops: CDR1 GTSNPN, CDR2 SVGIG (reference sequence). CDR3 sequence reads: CAWDLGANYGYTF. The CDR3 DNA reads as TGTGCCTGGGACCTAGGGGCTAACTATGGCTACACCTTC.

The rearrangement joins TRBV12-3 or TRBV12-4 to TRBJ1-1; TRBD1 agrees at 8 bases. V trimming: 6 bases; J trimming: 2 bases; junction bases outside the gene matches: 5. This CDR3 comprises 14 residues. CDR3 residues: CASRLGTGNTEAFF. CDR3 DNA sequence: TGTGCCAGCAGACTTGGGACAGGTAACACTGAAGCTTTCTTT.